The following is a T cell receptor (beta chain) sequence with its context. Antigen unknown. Primers: 60 Vbeta forward and 13 Jbeta reverse. Assay: immunoSEQ multiplex PCR; the TCRdb copy retains only in-frame clones and omits some. Of 150,000 or so clones listed, around 80% are singletons. Germline V CDR1 and CDR2: LNHDA, SQIVND (reference sequence). CDR3 size: 14 residues. With 6 bases clipped from V and 8 bases from J, the junction kept 7 bases outside the gene matches. The data belong to a study of cytomegalovirus exposure and HLA in healthy donors. Broader study findings: What a later analysis showed was that several of the most significant clusters appeared linked to common viral pathogens. It was only CMV serostatus that was available as immune exposure information.

The sequenced sample was PBMCs. This TCR derives from a man aged 30 to 45 in good health and CMV-seropositive. V and J are TRBV19 and TRBJ2-1; 10 bases agree with TRBD2. CDR3 region: CASSSSGRSDEQFF. The CDR3 region has the DNA TGTGCCAGTAGCTCTAGCGGGAGATCGGATGAGCAGTTCTTC.